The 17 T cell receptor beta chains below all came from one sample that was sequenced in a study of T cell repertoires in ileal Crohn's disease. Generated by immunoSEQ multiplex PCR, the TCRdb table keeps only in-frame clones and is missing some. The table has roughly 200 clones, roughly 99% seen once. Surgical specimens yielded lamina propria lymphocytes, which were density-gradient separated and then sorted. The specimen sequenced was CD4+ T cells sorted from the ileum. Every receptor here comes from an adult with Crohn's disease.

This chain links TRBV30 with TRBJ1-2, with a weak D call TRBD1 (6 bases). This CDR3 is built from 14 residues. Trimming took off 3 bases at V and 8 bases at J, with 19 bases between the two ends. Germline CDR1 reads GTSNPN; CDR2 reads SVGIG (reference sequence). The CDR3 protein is CAWSGTLLSGGYTF. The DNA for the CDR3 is TGTGCCTGGAGCGGGACATTGTTGTCGGGGGGCTACACCTTC.

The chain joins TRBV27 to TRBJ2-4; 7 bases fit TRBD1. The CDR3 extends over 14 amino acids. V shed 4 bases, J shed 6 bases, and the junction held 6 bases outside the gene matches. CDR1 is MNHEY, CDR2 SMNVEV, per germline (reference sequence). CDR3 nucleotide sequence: TGTGCCAGCAGTTGGGACAGAGCGACAAACATTCAGTACTTC. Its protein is CASSWDRATNIQYF.

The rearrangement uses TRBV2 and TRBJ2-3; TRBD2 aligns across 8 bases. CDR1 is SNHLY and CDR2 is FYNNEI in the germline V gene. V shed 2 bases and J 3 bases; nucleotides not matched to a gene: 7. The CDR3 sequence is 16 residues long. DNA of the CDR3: TGTGCCAGCAGTGAACTCTCCCGGGGGGGTACAGATACGCAGTATTTT. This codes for CASSELSRGGTDTQYF.

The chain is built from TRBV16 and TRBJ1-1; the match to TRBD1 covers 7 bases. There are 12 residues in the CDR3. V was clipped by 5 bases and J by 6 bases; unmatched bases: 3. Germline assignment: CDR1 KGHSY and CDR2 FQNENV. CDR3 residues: CASSNRGPEAFF. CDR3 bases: TGTGCCAGCAGCAACAGGGGCCCTGAAGCTTTCTTT.

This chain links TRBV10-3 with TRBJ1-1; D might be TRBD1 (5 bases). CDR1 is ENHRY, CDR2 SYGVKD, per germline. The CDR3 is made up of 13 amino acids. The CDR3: CATDSGMNTEAFF. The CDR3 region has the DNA TGTGCGACTGACAGCGGGATGAACACTGAAGCTTTCTTT.

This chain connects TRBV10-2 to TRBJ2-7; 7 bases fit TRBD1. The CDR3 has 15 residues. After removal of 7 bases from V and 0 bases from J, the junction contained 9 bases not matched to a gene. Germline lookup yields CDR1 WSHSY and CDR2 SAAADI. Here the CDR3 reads CASMVTGTVSYEQYF. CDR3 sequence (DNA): TGCGCCAGCATGGTGACCGGGACAGTCTCCTACGAGCAGTACTTC.

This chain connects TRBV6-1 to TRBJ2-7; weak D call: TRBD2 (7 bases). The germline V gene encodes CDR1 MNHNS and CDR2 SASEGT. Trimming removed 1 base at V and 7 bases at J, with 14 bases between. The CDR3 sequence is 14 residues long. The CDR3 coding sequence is TGTGCCAGCAGTGAAGACGGGGGGCGCGGTGAGCAGTACTTC. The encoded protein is CASSEDGGRGEQYF.

The CDR3 DNA sequence: TGTGCCAGCAGTTCCAGGGATTTTGGAACCTACGAGCAGTACTTC. It codes for CASSSRDFGTYEQYF. The rearrangement joins TRBV6-1 to TRBJ2-7; a weak D match, TRBD1 (5 bases). The CDR3 is 15 amino acids. V was cut by 5 bases and J by 2 bases, with 16 bases left in between. Germline V gives CDR1 MNHNS, CDR2 SASEGT.

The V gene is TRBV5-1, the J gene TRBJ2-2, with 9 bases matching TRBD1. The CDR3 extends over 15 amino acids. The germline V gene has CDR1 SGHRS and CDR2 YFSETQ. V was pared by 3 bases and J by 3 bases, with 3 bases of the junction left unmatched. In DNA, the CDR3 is TGCGCCAGCAGCTATACAGGGGGCGACACCGGGGAGCTGTTTTTT. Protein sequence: CASSYTGGDTGELFF.

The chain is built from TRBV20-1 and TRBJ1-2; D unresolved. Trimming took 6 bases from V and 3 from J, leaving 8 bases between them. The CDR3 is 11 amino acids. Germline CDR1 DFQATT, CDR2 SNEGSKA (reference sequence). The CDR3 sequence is CSASPDYGYTF. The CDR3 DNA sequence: TGCAGTGCCAGTCCTGACTATGGCTACACCTTC.

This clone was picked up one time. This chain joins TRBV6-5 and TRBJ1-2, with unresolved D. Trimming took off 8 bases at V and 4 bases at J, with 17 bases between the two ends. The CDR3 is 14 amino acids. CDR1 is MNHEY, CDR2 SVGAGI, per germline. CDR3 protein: CASAEGLSLYGYTF. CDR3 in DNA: TGTGCCAGCGCGGAGGGCCTCTCCCTCTATGGCTACACCTTC.

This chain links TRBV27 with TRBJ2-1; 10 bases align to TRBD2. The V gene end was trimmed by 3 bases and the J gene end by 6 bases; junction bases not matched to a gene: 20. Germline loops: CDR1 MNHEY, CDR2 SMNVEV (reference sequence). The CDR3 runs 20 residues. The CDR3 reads CASSFLRTSGLPQPVNEQFF. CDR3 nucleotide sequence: TGTGCCAGCAGTTTTCTTAGGACTAGCGGCTTACCTCAACCTGTCAATGAGCAGTTCTTC.

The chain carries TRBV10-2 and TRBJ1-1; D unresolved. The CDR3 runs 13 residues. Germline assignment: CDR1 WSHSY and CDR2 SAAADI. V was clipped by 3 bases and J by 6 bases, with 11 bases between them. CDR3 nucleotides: TGCGCCAGCAGTGATTTTGTCCTCGCTGAAGCTTTCTTT. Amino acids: CASSDFVLAEAFF.

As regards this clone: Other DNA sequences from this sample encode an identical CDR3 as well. In DNA form, the CDR3 reads TGTGCCAGCAGTTACTCGGAGACAGGGAATTCACCCCTCCACTTT. Amino acids: CASSYSETGNSPLHF. This chain connects TRBV6-6 to TRBJ1-6; 7 positions agree with TRBD1. Trimming at V came to 0 bases and at J to 7 bases, leaving 3 bases not matched to a gene. This CDR3 region has 15 residues. Per the germline V gene, CDR1 is MNHNY and CDR2 is SVGAGI (reference sequence).

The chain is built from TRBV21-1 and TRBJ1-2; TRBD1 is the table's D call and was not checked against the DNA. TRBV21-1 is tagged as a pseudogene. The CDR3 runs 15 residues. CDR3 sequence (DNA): TGTGCCAGCAGCAAAAGAATCAGGGATTGCTATGGCTACACCTTC. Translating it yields CASSKRIRDCYGYTF.

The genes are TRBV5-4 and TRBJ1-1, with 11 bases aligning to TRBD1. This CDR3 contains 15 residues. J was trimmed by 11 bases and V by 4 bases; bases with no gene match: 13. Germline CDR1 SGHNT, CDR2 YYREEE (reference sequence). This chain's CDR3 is CASSLEGGQGVRAFF. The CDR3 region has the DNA TGTGCCAGCAGCCTGGAGGGGGGACAGGGGGTTCGGGCTTTCTTT. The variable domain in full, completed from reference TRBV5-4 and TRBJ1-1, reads ETGVTQSPTHLIKTRGQQVTLRCSSQSGHNTVSWYQQALGQGPQFIFQYYREEENGRGNFPPRFSGLQFPNYSSELNVNALELDDSALYLCASSLEGGQGVRAFFGQGTRLTVV.

The CDR3 is CASSLDGRGYQETQYF. CDR3 coding DNA: TGCGCCAGCAGCTTGGACGGCAGGGGGTACCAAGAGACCCAGTACTTC. The gene calls are TRBV5-1 and TRBJ2-5; TRBD1 agrees at 7 bases. Germline V gene data show CDR1 as SGHRS and CDR2 as YFSETQ. The CDR3 is 16 amino acids. V lost 0 bases, J lost 0 bases, and 5 bases stayed unmatched.